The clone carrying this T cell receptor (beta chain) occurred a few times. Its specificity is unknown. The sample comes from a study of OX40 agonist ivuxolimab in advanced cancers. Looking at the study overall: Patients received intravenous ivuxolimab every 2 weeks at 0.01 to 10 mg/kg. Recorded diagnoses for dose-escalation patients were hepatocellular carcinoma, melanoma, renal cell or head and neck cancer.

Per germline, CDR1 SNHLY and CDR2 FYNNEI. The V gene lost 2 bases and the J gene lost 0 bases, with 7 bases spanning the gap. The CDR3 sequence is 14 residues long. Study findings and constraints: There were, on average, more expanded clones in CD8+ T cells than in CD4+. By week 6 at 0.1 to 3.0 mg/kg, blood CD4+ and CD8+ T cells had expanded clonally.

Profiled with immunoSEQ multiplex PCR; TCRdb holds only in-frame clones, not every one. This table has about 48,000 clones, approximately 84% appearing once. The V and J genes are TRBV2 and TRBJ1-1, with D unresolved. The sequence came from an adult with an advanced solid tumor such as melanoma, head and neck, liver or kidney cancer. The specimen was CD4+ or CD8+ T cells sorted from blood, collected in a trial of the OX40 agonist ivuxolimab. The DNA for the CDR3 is TGTGCCAGCAGTGAACTTGACATGAACACTGAAGCTTTCTTT. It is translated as CASSELDMNTEAFF.